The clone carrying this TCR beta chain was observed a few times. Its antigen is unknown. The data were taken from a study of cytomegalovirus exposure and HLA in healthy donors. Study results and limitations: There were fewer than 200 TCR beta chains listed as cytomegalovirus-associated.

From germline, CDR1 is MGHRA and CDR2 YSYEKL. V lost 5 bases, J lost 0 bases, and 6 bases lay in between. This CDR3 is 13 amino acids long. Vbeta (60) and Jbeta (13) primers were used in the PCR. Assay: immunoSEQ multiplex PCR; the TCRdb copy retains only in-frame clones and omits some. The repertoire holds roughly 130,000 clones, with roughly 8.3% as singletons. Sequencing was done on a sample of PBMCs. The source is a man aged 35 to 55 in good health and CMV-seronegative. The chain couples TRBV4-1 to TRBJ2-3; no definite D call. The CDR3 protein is CASSNTSTDTQYF. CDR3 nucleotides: TGCGCCAGCAGCAACACAAGCACAGATACGCAGTATTTT.